This T cell receptor (beta chain) was sequenced in a study of CD8 T cells in ankylosing spondylitis. General study findings and limits: Made up of about eight highly homologous variants, a TCR beta motif appeared characteristic of ankylosing spondylitis blood.

Using its own MiXCR run on the 5' RACE reads, TCRdb lists one record per CDR3 protein. The sample lists 500,000 to 550,000 distinct CDR3 sequences, 12% seen once, with about 6.8% in the top ten. This clonotype was detected only a few times. Its antigen is not identified. J was trimmed by 4 bases and V by 1 base; bases with no gene match: 6. The CDR3 is made up of 15 amino acids. Per germline, CDR1 DFQATT and CDR2 SNEGSKA (reference sequence). The TCR comes from a male donor with ankylosing spondylitis. The sequenced sample was blood, either unsorted or a sorted T cell fraction (not recorded which). The chain uses TRBV20-1 and TRBJ2-3; 9 bases map to TRBD2. CDR3 loop: CSARVGSGSADTQYF. DNA for the CDR3: TGCAGTGCTAGAGTGGGTAGCGGGAGTGCAGATACGCAGTATTTT.